The clone carrying this T cell receptor beta chain has at least ten counts. V was trimmed by 3 bases and J by 3 bases, leaving 3 bases between them. This CDR3 has 13 residues. Looked up from germline, CDR1 is WNHNN and CDR2 is SYGVQD (reference sequence). This sample is part of a study of blood T cell repertoires in COVID-19. The wider study: Sources were T cells, B-cell-depleted T cells, or PBMCs; the material itself was cDNA or gDNA.

Repertoires were generated with immunoSEQ multiplex PCR, while TCRdb's copy carries only in-frame clones and drops some. The sample yields more than 95,000 clones, 81% seen once. The chain recombines TRBV10-1 with TRBJ1-6; unclear D gene. This clonotype originated in a man aged 25 to 40 with COVID-19, enrolled during active disease. Sequenced: peripheral blood. CDR3 sequence: CASSDNYNSPLHF. The CDR3 coding sequence is TGCGCCAGCAGTGACAACTATAATTCACCCCTCCACTTT.